This T cell receptor (beta chain) is from a study of blood T cell repertoires in COVID-19. The overall study: The United States, Italy and Spain provided the acute and convalescent COVID-19 samples. The cDNA or gDNA used as material had been derived from T cells, B-cell-depleted T cells, or PBMCs.

Study processing details: Reference gene primer amplification gave nucleated cell count estimates. Only in-frame clones appear in the TCRdb table, and some are missing; sequencing was by immunoSEQ multiplex PCR. V, J and clone size are taken as reported in that table, and D and trimming were inferred from the DNA itself. The sample records under 150,000 clones, 85% being singletons. The clonotype originates from a human donor in a cohort sampled during active COVID-19. Input material: peripheral blood.

CDR3 loop: CASSEDPFAGTGELFF. The CDR3 region has the DNA TGTGCCAGCAGTGAAGACCCCTTCGCGGGCACCGGGGAGCTGTTTTTT. The V call is TRBV2, the J call TRBJ2-2, with D possibly matching TRBD2 (5 bases). V was cut by 1 base and J by 4 bases, with 13 bases left in between. There are 16 residues in the CDR3. Germline assignment: CDR1 SNHLY and CDR2 FYNNEI.